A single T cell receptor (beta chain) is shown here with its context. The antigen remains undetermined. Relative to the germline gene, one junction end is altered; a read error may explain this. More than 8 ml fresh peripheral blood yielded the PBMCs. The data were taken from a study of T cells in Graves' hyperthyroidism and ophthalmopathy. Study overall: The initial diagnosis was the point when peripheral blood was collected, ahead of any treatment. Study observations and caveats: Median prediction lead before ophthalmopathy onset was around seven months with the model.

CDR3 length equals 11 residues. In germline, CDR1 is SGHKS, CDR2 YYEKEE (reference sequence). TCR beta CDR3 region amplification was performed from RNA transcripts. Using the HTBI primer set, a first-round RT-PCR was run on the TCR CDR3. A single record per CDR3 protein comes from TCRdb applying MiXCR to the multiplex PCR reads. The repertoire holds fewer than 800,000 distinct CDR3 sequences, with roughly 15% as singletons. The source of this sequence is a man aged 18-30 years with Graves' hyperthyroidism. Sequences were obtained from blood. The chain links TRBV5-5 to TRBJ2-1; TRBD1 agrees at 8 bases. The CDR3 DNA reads TGTGCCAGCAGTTTGGAGGGACAGGCTCTCTTC. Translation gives CASSLEGQALF.